These 20 T cell receptor beta chains share one sample of origin, sequenced in a study of blood T cell repertoires in COVID-19. Clones were sequenced by immunoSEQ multiplex PCR, and TCRdb holds only the in-frame ones, with some missing. The sample shows approximately 240,000 clones, under 95% of them seen only once. Material for sequencing was PBMCs or T cells enriched from blood (not recorded which). Receptors were obtained from a woman under 30 who had recovered from COVID-19.

This clone was seen a single time. This rearrangement joins TRBV13 to TRBJ2-7; D is perhaps TRBD2 (6 bases). The CDR3 runs to 15 residues. Germline CDR1 PRHDT, CDR2 FYEKMQ (reference sequence). The V and J ends lost 4 bases and 0 bases respectively, with 13 bases between them. The CDR3 nucleotides are TGTGCCAGCAGCTCCCCCCGGGGGTCCTCCTACGAGCAGTACTTC. Residues: CASSSPRGSSYEQYF. Combining the CDR3 with reference TRBV13 and TRBJ2-7 gives the whole variable domain AAGVIQSPRHLIKEKRETATLKCYPIPRHDTVYWYQQGPGQDPQFLISFYEKMQSDKGSIPDRFSAQQFSDYHSELNMSSLELGDSALYFCASSSPRGSSYEQYFGPGTRLTVT.

The rearrangement uses TRBV6-2 or TRBV6-3 and TRBJ1-1, with 7 bases aligning to TRBD1. V gave up 6 bases and J gave up 2 bases; unmatched junction bases: 9. CDR1 and CDR2 from the germline V gene are MNHEY and SVGEGT. The CDR3 loop spans 15 amino acids. CDR3 sequence (DNA): TGTGCCAGCAGATACAGGGGTCTCTTTAACACTGAAGCTTTCTTT. This sequence encodes CASRYRGLFNTEAFF.

The V gene is TRBV6-5, the J gene TRBJ2-7; no clear D. Germline CDR1 MNHEY, CDR2 SVGAGI. The CDR3 has 13 amino acids. The V end was cut by 5 bases, the J end by 2 bases, with 10 bases between. The CDR3 nucleotides read TGTGCCAGCAGTCCCGGGTCGACCTACGAGCAGTACTTC. Residues: CASSPGSTYEQYF.

The rearrangement links TRBV9 to TRBJ2-3; D might be TRBD2 (6 bases). CDR3 size: 14 residues. Germline V gene lookup returns CDR1 SGDLS and CDR2 YYNGEE. V was shortened by 3 bases and J by 6 bases, with 14 bases between the two germline ends. This CDR3 reads CASSGPPSADTQYF. CDR3 nucleotide sequence: TGTGCCAGCAGCGGACCTCCTAGCGCCGATACGCAGTATTTT.

The chain employs TRBV5-6 and TRBJ2-1; 7 bases fit TRBD1. This CDR3 has 12 residues. Germline loops: CDR1 SGHDT, CDR2 YYEEEE. Trimming took 4 bases from V and 9 from J; bases not matched to a gene: 4. CDR3 protein: CASSDRAPEQFF. CDR3 DNA sequence: TGTGCCAGCAGCGACAGGGCCCCTGAGCAGTTCTTC. Using reference TRBV5-6 and TRBJ2-1 for the parts outside the CDR3, the full variable domain is DAGVTQSPTHLIKTRGQQVTLRCSPKSGHDTVSWYQQALGQGPQFIFQYYEEEERQRGNFPDRFSGHQFPNYSSELNVNALLLGDSALYLCASSDRAPEQFFGPGTRLTVL.

The chain employs TRBV11-2 and TRBJ1-1; D not resolved. The germline gives CDR1 SGHAT, CDR2 FQNNGV. This CDR3 spans 13 amino acids. Deletions cut 6 bases from V and 11 bases from J, with 19 bases between. In nucleotides, the CDR3 is TGTGCCAGCAGGTCGGTGGGGAAGGCGGGTGCTTTCTTT. Protein sequence: CASRSVGKAGAFF.

This chain uses TRBV6-5 with TRBJ1-1, with a weak D call TRBD1 (5 bases). There are 14 residues in the CDR3. V gave up 6 bases and J gave up 4 bases, with 15 bases separating them. Per germline, CDR1 MNHEY and CDR2 SVGAGI. This CDR3 reads CASRPGAGGTEAFF. The DNA for the CDR3 is TGTGCCAGCAGACCCGGGGCCGGGGGCACTGAAGCTTTCTTT.

J is TRBJ1-4 and V is TRBV9, with a possible D match to TRBD1 (6 bases). CDR1 and CDR2 from the germline V gene are SGDLS and YYNGEE. V lost 7 bases and J lost 7, with 14 bases in between. There are 13 residues in the CDR3. The CDR3: CASGPGDREKLFF. The CDR3 DNA sequence: TGTGCCAGCGGACCAGGGGATCGTGAAAAACTGTTTTTT.

This chain's CDR3 is CASSQVLAGAKTQYF. The DNA of the CDR3 is TGTGCCAGCAGCCAGGTACTAGCGGGAGCTAAGACCCAGTACTTC. The chain joins TRBV3-1 (or the pseudogene TRBV3-2) to TRBJ2-5, with TRBD2 matching over 11 bases. The V segment lost 3 bases and the J segment 6 bases; nucleotides outside the gene matches: 6. Germline V gene data show CDR1 as LGHDT and CDR2 as YNNKEL (reference sequence). The CDR3 totals 15 residues.

The rearrangement links TRBV5-1 to TRBJ1-2; 12 positions match TRBD1. CDR3 size: 15 residues. Trimming removed 4 bases from V and 4 bases from J; junction bases left unmatched: 5. The germline V gene has CDR1 SGHRS and CDR2 YFSETQ. The CDR3: CASSPGQGAGYGYTF. Here the CDR3 DNA reads TGCGCCAGCAGCCCGGGACAGGGGGCCGGCTATGGCTACACCTTC.

CDR3 in amino acids: CASSLTGPGDTIYF. In DNA form, the CDR3 reads TGTGCCAGCAGCTTAACAGGCCCGGGGGACACCATATATTTT. The V call is TRBV7-3, the J call TRBJ1-3, with D tentatively TRBD1 (5 bases). Germline assignment: CDR1 SGHTA and CDR2 FQGTGA. The CDR3 spans 14 residues. V was cut by 0 bases and J by 8 bases, with 11 bases left in between. Combining the CDR3 with reference TRBV7-3 and TRBJ1-3 gives the whole variable domain GAGVSQTPSNKVTEKGKYVELRCDPISGHTALYWYRQSLGQGPEFLIYFQGTGAADDSGLPNDRFFAVRPEGSVSTLKIQRTERGDSAVYLCASSLTGPGDTIYFGEGSWLTVV.

The chain links TRBV28 to TRBJ2-7; tentatively, D is TRBD2 (5 bases). Trimming took off 6 bases at V and 5 bases at J, with 14 bases between the two ends. The CDR3 runs 13 residues. Germline V gene sequence: CDR1 MDHEN, CDR2 SYDVKM. The CDR3 spells CASRKEGRNEQYF. DNA of the CDR3: TGTGCCAGCAGAAAAGAGGGCAGGAACGAGCAGTACTTC.

The V call is TRBV20-1, the J call TRBJ2-5; 7 nucleotides align to TRBD1. The CDR3 runs to 13 residues. Germline CDR1 DFQATT, CDR2 SNEGSKA (reference sequence). After removal of 3 bases from V and 3 bases from J, the junction contained 4 bases not matched to a gene. This CDR3 reads CSASRGQKETQYF. The CDR3 DNA is TGCAGTGCTAGTAGGGGACAGAAAGAGACCCAGTACTTC.

The chain recombines TRBV6-6 with TRBJ1-3; tentative D call: TRBD1 (6 bases). V gave up 5 bases and J gave up 1 base, with 15 bases separating them. CDR3 length: 16 residues. The germline CDR1 and CDR2 sequences are MNHNY and SVGAGI (reference sequence). This chain's CDR3 is CASSHTATGSGNTIYF. CDR3 bases: TGTGCCAGCAGTCATACCGCTACAGGGTCTGGAAACACCATATATTTT.

This clone was seen a handful of times. The chain combines TRBV3-1 (or the pseudogene TRBV3-2) with TRBJ2-5, with a weak D call TRBD1 (5 bases). Germline-derived CDR1 and CDR2 are LGHDT and YNNKEL (reference sequence). This CDR3 region has 15 residues. Trimming removed 2 bases at V and 5 bases at J, with 15 bases between. In DNA form, the CDR3 reads TGTGCCAGCAGCCAAACGACAGCGAACGTGGAGACCCAGTACTTC. This codes for CASSQTTANVETQYF.

The genes are TRBV11-3 and TRBJ1-3, with 7 bases aligning to TRBD1. This CDR3 spans 15 amino acids. Germline V gene lookup returns CDR1 SGHNT and CDR2 YENEEA. V shed 6 bases and J 6 bases; nucleotides not matched to a gene: 11. CDR3 amino acids: CASREDRVRANTIYF. The DNA of the CDR3 is TGTGCCAGCAGAGAAGACAGGGTGCGCGCAAACACCATATATTTT.

This sequence joins TRBV5-1 and TRBJ2-2; 9 bases agree with TRBD2. This CDR3 has 16 residues. The germline V gene encodes CDR1 SGHRS and CDR2 YFSETQ. Losses at the gene ends were 1 base for V and 5 bases for J; bases not matched to a gene: 6. The CDR3 spells CASSLSAGGWTGELFF. CDR3 DNA: TGCGCCAGCAGCTTGTCAGCGGGAGGTTGGACCGGGGAGCTGTTTTTT.

V is TRBV7-3 and J is TRBJ1-5, with D uncertain. Trimming stripped 1 base from V and 3 bases from J, with 16 bases between. Germline V gene lookup returns CDR1 SGHTA and CDR2 FQGTGA. There are 17 residues in the CDR3. The CDR3 bases are TGTGCCAGCAGCTTAAATCCGCAGTTTGCTCACAATCAGCCCCAGCATTTT. Its translation: CASSLNPQFAHNQPQHF.

This clone was recorded only once. The rearrangement uses TRBV6-1 and TRBJ1-2, with 12 bases that match TRBD1. Unmatched junction bases numbered 17, after V lost 4 bases and J lost 5 bases. Germline CDR1 reads MNHNS; CDR2 reads SASEGT. The CDR3 is made up of 19 amino acids. The CDR3: CASSGRHTGTGGVRYGYTF. CDR3 sequence (DNA): TGTGCCAGCAGTGGGAGGCACACCGGGACAGGGGGCGTTAGGTATGGCTACACCTTC.

For this clone: Other DNA sequences in this sample translate to the same CDR3. The chain links TRBV5-1 to TRBJ1-2; D might be TRBD1 (6 bases). V dropped 4 bases and J dropped 2 bases, with 9 bases sitting between them. This CDR3 has 13 residues. Germline lookup yields CDR1 SGHRS and CDR2 YFSETQ. The CDR3 coding sequence is TGCGCCAGCAGCCCCACAGGGAACTATGGCTACACCTTC. Translated, it gives CASSPTGNYGYTF.